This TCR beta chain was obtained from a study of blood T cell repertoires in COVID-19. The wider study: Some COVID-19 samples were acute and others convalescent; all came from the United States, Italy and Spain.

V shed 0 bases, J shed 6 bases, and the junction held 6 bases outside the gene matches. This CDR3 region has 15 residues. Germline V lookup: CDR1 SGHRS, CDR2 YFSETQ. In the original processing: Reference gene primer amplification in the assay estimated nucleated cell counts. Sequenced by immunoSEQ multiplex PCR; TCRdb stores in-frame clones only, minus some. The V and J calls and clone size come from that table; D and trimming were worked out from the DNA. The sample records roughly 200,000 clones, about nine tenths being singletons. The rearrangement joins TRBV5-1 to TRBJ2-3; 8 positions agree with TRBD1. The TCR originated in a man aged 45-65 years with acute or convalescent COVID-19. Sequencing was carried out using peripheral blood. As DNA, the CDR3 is TGCGCCAGCAGCTTGGCCAGGACAGGGCAGGATACGCAGTATTTT. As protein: CASSLARTGQDTQYF.